A single sample is the source of the 15 T cell receptor beta chains below, sequenced in a study of beta chain features in type 1 diabetes. Study-level results: Type 1 diabetes patients had moderately but significantly shorter TCRB CDR3s in all four CD4+ subsets.

These TCRs are of unknown antigen specificity. Expressed TCRB transcripts were sequenced because the isolated RNA had all been reverse transcribed beforehand. Data came from immunoSEQ multiplex PCR; TCRdb stores just in-frame clones and leaves some out. The profile covers 600,000 to 700,000 clones, with roughly 13% appearing a single time and approximately 0.021% taken by the ten largest. Sequenced material: naive CD4+ T cells from blood. The receptors here all came from a man younger than 35 with type 1 diabetes.

This clone was detected a few times. The chain is built from TRBV10-3 and TRBJ1-4; 7 bases match TRBD1. This CDR3 is built from 14 residues. With 6 bases clipped from V and 6 bases from J, the junction kept 7 bases outside the gene matches. CDR1 ENHRY and CDR2 SYGVKD come from the germline V gene. The CDR3 spells CAIRPGQEDEKLFF. The CDR3 DNA sequence: TGTGCCATCAGACCTGGACAGGAGGATGAAAAACTGTTTTTT.

This clone showed up just a few times. The V call is TRBV11-3, the J call TRBJ1-1; D is unresolved. Deletions cut 1 base from V and 0 bases from J, with 9 bases between. Germline CDR1 reads SGHNT; CDR2 reads YENEEA. The CDR3 covers 15 residues. The CDR3 sequence: CASSLVGSLNTEAFF. As DNA, the CDR3 is TGTGCCAGCAGCTTAGTCGGCAGCTTGAACACTGAAGCTTTCTTT.

The genes are TRBV14 and TRBJ2-7; no clear D gene. This CDR3 is 13 amino acids long. V lost 0 bases, J lost 9 bases, and 12 bases lay in between. Germline V gene sequence: CDR1 SGHDN, CDR2 FVKESK. CDR3 protein: CASSQDQALGQYF. Written as DNA, the CDR3 is TGTGCCAGCAGCCAAGATCAAGCGTTGGGGCAGTACTTC.

The chain employs TRBV7-9 and TRBJ1-1; no clear D gene. There are 10 residues in the CDR3. The germline gives CDR1 SEHNR, CDR2 FQNEAQ (reference sequence). The germline V and J ends were trimmed by 6 bases and 8 bases, with 7 bases remaining between them. CDR3 coding DNA: TGTGCCAGCAGTCTAAAGGAAGCTTTCTTT. It translates to CASSLKEAFF. The full variable domain, in which reference TRBV7-9 and TRBJ1-1 provide the parts outside the CDR3, is DTGVSQNPRHKITKRGQNVTFRCDPISEHNRLYWYRQTLGQGPEFLTYFQNEAQLEKSRLLSDRFSAERPKGSFSTLEIQRTEQGDSAMYLCASSLKEAFFGQGTRLTVV.

This clone was seen a handful of times. This chain connects TRBV6-6 to TRBJ2-2, with TRBD2 matching 7 bases. Germline CDR1 MNHNY, CDR2 SVGAGI (reference sequence). This CDR3 has 12 residues. The CDR3 is CAHWGGTGELFF. In nucleotides, the CDR3 is TGTGCACACTGGGGGGGCACCGGGGAGCTGTTTTTT.

This clone turned up a few times. As DNA, the CDR3 is TGTGCCAGCGAGGCTATGGGGACTGAAGCTTTCTTT. Amino acids: CASEAMGTEAFF. The genes are TRBV19 and TRBJ1-1; no firm D call. V dropped 9 bases and J dropped 5 bases, with 13 bases sitting between them. The CDR3 runs to 12 residues. Looked up from germline, CDR1 is LNHDA and CDR2 is SQIVND (reference sequence).

This clone was seen only a few times. V and J are TRBV5-1 and TRBJ1-5; D is uncertain. V lost 1 base, J lost 1 base, and 9 bases lay in between. CDR3 length: 15 amino acids. The V gene's germline CDR1 is SGHRS and CDR2 YFSETQ. CDR3 amino acids: CASSLNPASNQPQHF. In DNA form, the CDR3 reads TGCGCCAGCAGCTTGAACCCCGCGAGCAATCAGCCCCAGCATTTT.

The chain recombines TRBV5-1 with TRBJ1-1; D possibly corresponds to TRBD1 (6 bases). With 4 bases removed from V and 1 base from J, the gap between germline ends came to 11 bases. Per the germline V gene, CDR1 is SGHRS and CDR2 is YFSETQ. CDR3 length equals 14 residues. CDR3 in amino acids: CASSPQGSNTEAFF. The CDR3, as DNA: TGCGCCAGCAGCCCACAGGGCTCGAACACTGAAGCTTTCTTT.

There are a few counts of this clone. The genes are TRBV7-2 and TRBJ1-5, with TRBD1 matching 7 bases. The germline V gene has CDR1 SGHTA and CDR2 FQGNSA. The CDR3 totals 15 residues. Trimming took 10 bases from V and 6 from J; bases not matched to a gene: 15. This CDR3 is CATRQGGWVGQPQHF. CDR3 coding DNA: TGTGCCACCCGTCAAGGGGGCTGGGTCGGTCAGCCCCAGCATTTT.

This clone was observed a few times. The rearrangement links TRBV6-5 to TRBJ2-5; the D gene is possibly TRBD2 (6 bases). There are 13 residues in the CDR3. Deletions cut 6 bases from V and 3 bases from J, with 11 bases between. Germline loops: CDR1 MNHEY, CDR2 SVGAGI. This chain's CDR3 is CASSAPGEETQYF. In DNA, the CDR3 is TGTGCCAGCAGCGCCCCGGGAGAAGAGACCCAGTACTTC.

The chain links TRBV7-9 to TRBJ2-7; a possible D gene is TRBD1 (6 bases). CDR1 and CDR2 from the germline V gene are SEHNR and FQNEAQ (reference sequence). The ends were cut back, 5 bases at V and 4 bases at J, with 9 bases in the middle. The CDR3 loop spans 12 amino acids. This CDR3 reads CASSRQDYEQYF. The CDR3 DNA sequence: TGTGCCAGCAGCCGACAGGATTACGAGCAGTACTTC.

The chain is built from TRBV7-6 and TRBJ1-1, with TRBD1 identical over 8 bases. This CDR3 is 14 amino acids long. J gave up 6 bases and V 5 bases, and 8 bases lay outside the gene matches. Germline loops: CDR1 SGHVS, CDR2 FNYEAQ. As DNA, the CDR3 is TGTGCCAGCAGCCCCCAGGGGGCAGGGGCTGAAGCTTTCTTT. It yields the protein CASSPQGAGAEAFF.

This clone showed up just a few times. The rearrangement links TRBV27 to TRBJ1-6, with D tentatively TRBD1 (6 bases). V was trimmed by 2 bases and J by 10 bases, leaving 12 bases between them. Germline-derived CDR1 and CDR2 are MNHEY and SMNVEV (reference sequence). The CDR3 length is 14 residues. The CDR3 reads CASSLGQQGSPLHF. The CDR3 DNA reads TGTGCCAGCAGTTTAGGACAGCAAGGATCACCCCTCCACTTT.

This chain links TRBV9 with TRBJ2-3; perhaps TRBD1 as D (5 bases). Trimming removed 3 bases from V and 0 bases from J, with 11 bases in between. Germline V lookup: CDR1 SGDLS, CDR2 YYNGEE. This CDR3 is 15 amino acids long. The CDR3 sequence is CASSARQHSTDTQYF. The CDR3 DNA follows: TGTGCCAGCAGCGCCCGACAGCATAGCACAGATACGCAGTATTTT. The full variable domain, with the rest looked up from reference TRBV9 and TRBJ2-3, is DSGVTQTPKHLITATGQRVTLRCSPRSGDLSVYWYQQSLDQGLQFLIQYYNGEERAKGNILERFSAQQFPDLHSELNLSSLELGDSALYFCASSARQHSTDTQYFGPGTRLTVL.

The table lists this clone with a few counts. The genes are TRBV25-1 and TRBJ2-5, with 10 bases identical to TRBD1. Germline CDR1 reads MGHDK; CDR2 reads SYGVNS. J was trimmed by 2 bases and V by 4 bases; bases with no gene match: 4. The CDR3 is 15 residues long. The CDR3 region has the DNA TGTGCCAGCAGTGCGGGACAGGGGTGGCAAGAGACCCAGTACTTC. Protein: CASSAGQGWQETQYF.